This record covers a single T cell receptor beta chain. Antigen: not known. The data are from a study of early T cells in non-severe SARS-CoV-2 infection. As for the study in general: Sequenced material consisted of bulk RNA (from unsorted whole blood), and chains were unpaired. Study-level findings and limits: Matching against VDJdb likely underestimated virus-specific expansions, favoring anti-spike CD8.

Trimming took off 0 bases at V and 6 bases at J, with 17 bases between the two ends. The CDR3 covers 16 residues. CDR1 and CDR2 from the germline V gene are SEHNR and FQNEAQ (reference sequence). Each cDNA molecule carried a unique molecular identifier. MiXCR was run by TCRdb on the 5' RACE reads, yielding one entry per CDR3 protein. Found here are 65,000 to 90,000 distinct CDR3 sequences, over 9% of them singletons; the top ten hold approximately 6.1%. Sequenced material: whole blood. The chain carries TRBV7-9 and TRBJ1-1, with D maybe TRBD1 (5 bases). The receptor comes from an adult who was a healthcare worker with PCR-confirmed SARS-CoV-2 infection or an uninfected control (not recorded which). This CDR3 is CASSLATTVKGSEAFF. CDR3 DNA: TGTGCCAGCAGCTTAGCAACGACAGTGAAAGGATCTGAAGCTTTCTTT.